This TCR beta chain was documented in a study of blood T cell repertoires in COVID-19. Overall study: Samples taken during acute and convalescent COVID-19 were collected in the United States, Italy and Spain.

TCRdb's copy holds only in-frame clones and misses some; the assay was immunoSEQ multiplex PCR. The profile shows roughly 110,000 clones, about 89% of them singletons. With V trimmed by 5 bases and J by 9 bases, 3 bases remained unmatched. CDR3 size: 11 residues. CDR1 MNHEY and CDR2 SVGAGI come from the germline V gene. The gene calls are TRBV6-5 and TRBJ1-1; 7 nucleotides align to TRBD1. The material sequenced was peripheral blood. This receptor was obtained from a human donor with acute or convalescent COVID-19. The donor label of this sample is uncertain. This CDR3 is CASSQTGKAFF. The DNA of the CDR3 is TGTGCCAGCAGTCAGACAGGGAAAGCTTTCTTT.